This TCR beta chain derives from a study of blood T cells in healthy people across ages (dated by TCRdb to the mid-2010s). Regarding the research as a whole: In model experiments, template switching captured about one uniquely barcoded TCR beta cDNA molecule for every two T cells. The study analyzed two additional independent replicas of 1 million unique cDNA reads from the same blood draw for two donors, one aged 18 to 30 and one aged 80 or older. To avoid experimental bias, donors of different ages were randomly spread across the sequencing lanes. Donors were grouped into four age groups: young (average roughly 16 years), middle-aged (around 39), aged (around 56) and long-lived (around 80). The study measured age-related changes in TCR beta repertoire diversity using deep sequencing normalized with unique cDNA molecular identifiers. General findings and caveats noted by the study authors: Compared with the aged group, the long-lived group had more naive CD4+ T cells, fewer expanded clones and increased TCR diversity, a pattern suggesting age selection. Estimates of total diversity from one million sequenced T cells were regarded as lower bounds and underestimates. As age increased, observed TCR beta diversity per million T cells dropped in a roughly linear way, and a significant reduction was already evident by age 40. Donor CMV infection status was unknown, potentially confounding age-related changes in expanded clonotypes. Bulk unsorted PBMC profiling prevented conclusive comparison of naive and antigen-experienced compartments. Observed TCR beta diversity correlated strongly with the percentage of naive T cells measured by flow cytometry.

Library creation used 5' RACE. This sample was sequenced with an Illumina HiSeq 2500. The second PCR ran for roughly 7 to 11 cycles and used a J-beta primer mix along with a sample-barcoded 5' primer. Each TCR beta cDNA molecule received a unique molecular identifier from a template-switch 5' adaptor carrying 12 random nucleotides. Each sample yielded at least 2.5 million CDR3-containing paired-end reads. All of the RNA was converted into first-strand cDNA using the Mint cDNA synthesis kit, with a TRBC-specific oligonucleotide serving as the primer. Following uracil-DNA glycosylase treatment, a first 18-cycle PCR with universal primers M1SS and BC2_uni_R was performed on all cDNA. In the authors' own workflow: For normalization, 1 million high-quality reads were randomly selected from each sample, with every read carrying a distinct molecular identifier. Reads sharing molecular identifiers were discarded rather than binned into consensus sequences. MiTCR, set to a Q25 quality threshold and the strictest error-elimination algorithm, was used for CDR3 identification, clonotype clustering and error correction. A nonparametric unseen species model with Euler transformation was used to estimate lower-bound total TCR beta diversity. Through fastp at Q25 and MiXCR, TCRdb rebuilt clones from the public reads, retaining in-frame beta chains. CDR3 protein sequences are deduplicated, and each keeps its most common genes and DNA. None of the V and J calls come from the authors' own analysis; TCRdb made them. In this sample the table shows fewer than 700,000 distinct CDR3 sequences, less than 45% of which occur a single time. In total, the top ten clones hold 25% to 35% of the sample.

The roughly 39 donors, aged 6 to 90 years, were systemically healthy Caucasian individuals from Russia. Around 9.7 milliliters of peripheral blood were collected from each donor into EDTA-treated Vacutainer tubes. Ficoll-Paque density-gradient centrifugation was used to isolate PBMCs, with at least 6.5 million per sample. Total RNA, at least 5 micrograms per sample, was extracted from PBMCs with Trizol reagent. For every donor, an aliquot of PBMCs went through flow cytometry to measure the percentages of naive CD45RAhigh/CD27high T cells. In this sample, this clonotype turned up a few times. Its antigen specificity is not known. The input lacks base qualities; no much larger clone sits a single base away. CDR1 and CDR2, per the germline V gene (reference sequence), are SEHNR and FQNEAQ. Measured from the cysteine to the phenylalanine, the CDR3 is 14 residues long. The retained sequence is limited to the CDR3, 42 bases, with the frame set at the first base. The trim is 5 bases for V and 6 bases for J, with a gap of 16 bases between the germline ends.

This sequence uses TRBV7-9 and TRBJ1-2; 6 matching bases give a weak D call of TRBD1. Sequences were obtained from blood. This receptor was taken from an elderly man in good health. CDR3 loop: CASSDASRGHGYTF. The nucleotides are TGTGCCAGCAGCGACGCGTCCAGGGGCCATGGCTACACCTTC.